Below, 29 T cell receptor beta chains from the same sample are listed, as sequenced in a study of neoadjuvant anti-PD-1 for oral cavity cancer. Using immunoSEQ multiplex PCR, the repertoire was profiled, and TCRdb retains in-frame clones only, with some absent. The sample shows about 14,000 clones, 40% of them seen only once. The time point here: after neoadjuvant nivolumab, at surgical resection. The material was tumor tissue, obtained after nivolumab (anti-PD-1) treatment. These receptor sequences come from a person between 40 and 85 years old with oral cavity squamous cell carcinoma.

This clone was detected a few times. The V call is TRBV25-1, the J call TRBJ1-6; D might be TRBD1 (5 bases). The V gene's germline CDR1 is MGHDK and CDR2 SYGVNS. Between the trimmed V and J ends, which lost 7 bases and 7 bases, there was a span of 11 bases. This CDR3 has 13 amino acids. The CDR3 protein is CASKQGANSPLHF. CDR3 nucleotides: TGTGCCAGCAAACAAGGGGCGAATTCACCCCTCCACTTT.

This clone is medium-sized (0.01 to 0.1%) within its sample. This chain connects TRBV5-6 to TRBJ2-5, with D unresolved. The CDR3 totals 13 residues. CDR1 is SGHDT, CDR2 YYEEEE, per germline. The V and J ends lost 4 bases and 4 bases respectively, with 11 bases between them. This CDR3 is CASSRVLGETQYF. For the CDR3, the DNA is TGTGCCAGCAGCCGTGTCTTGGGAGAGACCCAGTACTTC.

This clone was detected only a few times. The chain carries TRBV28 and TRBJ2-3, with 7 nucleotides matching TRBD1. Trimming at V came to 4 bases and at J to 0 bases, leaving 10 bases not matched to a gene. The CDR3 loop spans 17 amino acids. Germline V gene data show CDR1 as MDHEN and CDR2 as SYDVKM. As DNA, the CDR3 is TGTGCCAGCAGTTCCTACAGGGGTCCAACTAGCACAGATACGCAGTATTTT. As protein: CASSSYRGPTSTDTQYF.

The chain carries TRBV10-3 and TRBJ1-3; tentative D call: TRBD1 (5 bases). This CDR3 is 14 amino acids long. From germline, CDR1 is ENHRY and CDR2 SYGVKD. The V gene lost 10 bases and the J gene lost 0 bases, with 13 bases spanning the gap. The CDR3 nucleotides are TGTGCCACCGCGGACACCAACTCTGGAAACACCATATATTTT. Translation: CATADTNSGNTIYF.

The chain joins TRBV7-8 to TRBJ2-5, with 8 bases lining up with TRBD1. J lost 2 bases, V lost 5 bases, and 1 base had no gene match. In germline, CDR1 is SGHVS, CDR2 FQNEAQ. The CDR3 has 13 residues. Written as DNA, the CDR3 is TGTGCCAGCAGCCAGGGGGCACAAGAGACCCAGTACTTC. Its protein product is CASSQGAQETQYF.

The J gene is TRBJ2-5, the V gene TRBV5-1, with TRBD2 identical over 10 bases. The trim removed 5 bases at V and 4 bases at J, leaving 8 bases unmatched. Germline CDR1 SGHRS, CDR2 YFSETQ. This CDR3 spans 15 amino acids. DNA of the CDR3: TGCGCCAGCAGTCTAGCGGGGGCTCTCGGAGAGACCCAGTACTTC. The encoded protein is CASSLAGALGETQYF. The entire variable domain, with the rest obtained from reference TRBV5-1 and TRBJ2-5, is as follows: KAGVTQTPRYLIKTRGQQVTLSCSPISGHRSVSWYQQTPGQGLQFLFEYFSETQRNKGNFPGRFSGRQFSNSRSEMNVSTLELGDSALYLCASSLAGALGETQYFGPGTRLLVL.

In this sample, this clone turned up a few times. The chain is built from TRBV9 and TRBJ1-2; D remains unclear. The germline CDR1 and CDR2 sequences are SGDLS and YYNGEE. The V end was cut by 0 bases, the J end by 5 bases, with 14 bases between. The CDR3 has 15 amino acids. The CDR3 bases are TGTGCCAGCAGCGTAGAAGTCTCCGAGATTTATGGCTACACCTTC. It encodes CASSVEVSEIYGYTF. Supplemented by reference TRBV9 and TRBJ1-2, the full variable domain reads DSGVTQTPKHLITATGQRVTLRCSPRSGDLSVYWYQQSLDQGLQFLIQYYNGEERAKGNILERFSAQQFPDLHSELNLSSLELGDSALYFCASSVEVSEIYGYTFGSGTRLTVV.

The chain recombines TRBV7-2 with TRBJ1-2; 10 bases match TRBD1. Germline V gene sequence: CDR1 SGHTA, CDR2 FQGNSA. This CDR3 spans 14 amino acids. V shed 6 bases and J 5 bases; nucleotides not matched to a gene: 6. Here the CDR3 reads CASSSGQGRYGYTF. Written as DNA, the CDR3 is TGTGCCAGCAGTTCGGGACAGGGGCGGTATGGCTACACCTTC.

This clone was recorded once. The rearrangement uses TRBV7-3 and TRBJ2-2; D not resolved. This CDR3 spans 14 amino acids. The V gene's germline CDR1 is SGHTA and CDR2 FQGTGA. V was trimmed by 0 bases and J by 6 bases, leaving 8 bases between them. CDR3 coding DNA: TGTGCCAGCAGCTTAACTACAGAGGCCGGGGAGCTGTTTTTT. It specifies CASSLTTEAGELFF.

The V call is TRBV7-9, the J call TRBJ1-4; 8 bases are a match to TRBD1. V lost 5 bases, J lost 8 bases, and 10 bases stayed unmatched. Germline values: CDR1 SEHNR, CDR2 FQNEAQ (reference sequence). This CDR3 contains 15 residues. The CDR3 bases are TGTGCCAGCAGCCTACGCGGGACAGGATACGAAAAACTGTTTTTT. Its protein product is CASSLRGTGYEKLFF.

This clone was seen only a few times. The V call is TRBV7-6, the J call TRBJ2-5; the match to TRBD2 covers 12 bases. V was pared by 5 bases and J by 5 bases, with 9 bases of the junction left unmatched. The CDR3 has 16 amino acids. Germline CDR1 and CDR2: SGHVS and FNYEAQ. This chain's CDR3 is CASSRSSGGVRETQYF. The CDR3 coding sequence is TGTGCCAGCAGCCGTTCTAGCGGGGGGGTTCGGGAGACCCAGTACTTC.

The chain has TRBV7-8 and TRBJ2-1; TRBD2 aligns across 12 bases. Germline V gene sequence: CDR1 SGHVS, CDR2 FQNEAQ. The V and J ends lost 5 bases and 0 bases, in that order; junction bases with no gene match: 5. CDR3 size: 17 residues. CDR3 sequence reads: CASSQTSGGPSYNEQFF. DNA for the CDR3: TGTGCCAGCAGCCAGACTAGCGGGGGCCCCTCCTACAATGAGCAGTTCTTC.

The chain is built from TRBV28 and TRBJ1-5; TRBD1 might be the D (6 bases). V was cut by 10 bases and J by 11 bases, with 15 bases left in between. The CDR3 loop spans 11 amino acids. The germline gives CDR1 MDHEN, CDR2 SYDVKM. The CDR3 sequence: CAIGGAHTQHF. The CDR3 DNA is TGTGCCATCGGGGGGGCGCATACCCAGCATTTT. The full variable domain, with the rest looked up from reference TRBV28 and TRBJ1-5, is DVKVTQSSRYLVKRTGEKVFLECVQDMDHENMFWYRQDPGLGLRLIYFSYDVKMKEKGDIPEGYSVSREKKERFSLILESASTNQTSMYLCAIGGAHTQHFGDGTRLSIL.

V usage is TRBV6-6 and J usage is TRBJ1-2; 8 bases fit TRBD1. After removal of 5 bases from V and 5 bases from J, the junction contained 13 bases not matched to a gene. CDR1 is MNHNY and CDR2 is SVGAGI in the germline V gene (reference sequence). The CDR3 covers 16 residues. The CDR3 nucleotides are TGTGCCAGCAGTAAGGGGTCCGGGACAGGACAATATGGCTACACCTTC. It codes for CASSKGSGTGQYGYTF.

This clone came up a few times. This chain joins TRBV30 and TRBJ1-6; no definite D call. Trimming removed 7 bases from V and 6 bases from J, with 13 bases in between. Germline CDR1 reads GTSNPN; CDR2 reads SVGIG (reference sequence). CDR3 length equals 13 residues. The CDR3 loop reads CASSLGSNSPLHF. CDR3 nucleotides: TGTGCCTCCTCCCTCGGTTCTAATTCACCCCTCCACTTT.

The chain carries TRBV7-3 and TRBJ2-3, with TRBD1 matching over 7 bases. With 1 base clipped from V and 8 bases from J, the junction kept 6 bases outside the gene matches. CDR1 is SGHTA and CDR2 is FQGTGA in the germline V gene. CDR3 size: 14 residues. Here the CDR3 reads CASSLSAQGVTQYF. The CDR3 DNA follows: TGTGCCAGCAGCTTAAGTGCCCAGGGGGTTACGCAGTATTTT. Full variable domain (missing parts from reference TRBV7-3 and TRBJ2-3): GAGVSQTPSNKVTEKGKYVELRCDPISGHTALYWYRQSLGQGPEFLIYFQGTGAADDSGLPNDRFFAVRPEGSVSTLKIQRTERGDSAVYLCASSLSAQGVTQYFGPGTRLTVL.

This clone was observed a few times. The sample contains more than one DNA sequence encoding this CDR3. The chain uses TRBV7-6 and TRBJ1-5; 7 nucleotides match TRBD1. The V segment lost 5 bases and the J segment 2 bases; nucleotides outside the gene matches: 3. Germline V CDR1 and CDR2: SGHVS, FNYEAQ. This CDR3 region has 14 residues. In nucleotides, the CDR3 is TGTGCCAGCAGCCTTGACAGGGGCAATCAGCCCCAGCATTTT. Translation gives CASSLDRGNQPQHF.

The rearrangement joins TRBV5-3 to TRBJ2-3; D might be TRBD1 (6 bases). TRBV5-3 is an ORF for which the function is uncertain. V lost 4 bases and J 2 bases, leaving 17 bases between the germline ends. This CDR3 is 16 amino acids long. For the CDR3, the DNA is TGTGCCAGAAGCGCCAAACTCCAGGGGTTCACAGATACGCAGTATTTT. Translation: CARSAKLQGFTDTQYF.

The CDR3 DNA is TGTGCCAGCTCACCTTCATCGGGAACGGGACAGCCCCAGCATTTT. Encoded protein: CASSPSSGTGQPQHF. The rearrangement links TRBV18 to TRBJ1-5; no clear D gene. V lost 3 bases, J lost 7 bases, and 16 bases lay in between. This CDR3 spans 15 amino acids. Germline V gene sequence: CDR1 KGHSH, CDR2 LQKENI. The whole variable domain, filled in from reference TRBV18 and TRBJ1-5, reads NAGVMQNPRHLVRRRGQEARLRCSPMKGHSHVYWYRQLPEEGLKFMVYLQKENIIDESGMPKERFSAEFPKEGPSILRIQQVVRGDSAAYFCASSPSSGTGQPQHFGDGTRLSIL.

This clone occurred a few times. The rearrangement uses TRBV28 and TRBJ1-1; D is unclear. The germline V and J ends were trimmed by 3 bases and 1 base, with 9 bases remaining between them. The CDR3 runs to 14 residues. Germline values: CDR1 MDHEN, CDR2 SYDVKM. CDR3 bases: TGTGCCAGCAGTTTCCGGACGCGGAACACTGAAGCTTTCTTT. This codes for CASSFRTRNTEAFF. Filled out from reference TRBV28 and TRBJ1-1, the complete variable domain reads DVKVTQSSRYLVKRTGEKVFLECVQDMDHENMFWYRQDPGLGLRLIYFSYDVKMKEKGDIPEGYSVSREKKERFSLILESASTNQTSMYLCASSFRTRNTEAFFGQGTRLTVV.

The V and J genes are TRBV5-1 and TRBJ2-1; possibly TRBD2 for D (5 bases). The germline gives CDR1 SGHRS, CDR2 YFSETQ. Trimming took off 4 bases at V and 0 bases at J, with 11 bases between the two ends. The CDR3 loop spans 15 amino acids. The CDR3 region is CASSTSGSSYNEQFF. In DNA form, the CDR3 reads TGCGCCAGCAGCACTTCGGGGAGCTCCTACAATGAGCAGTTCTTC.

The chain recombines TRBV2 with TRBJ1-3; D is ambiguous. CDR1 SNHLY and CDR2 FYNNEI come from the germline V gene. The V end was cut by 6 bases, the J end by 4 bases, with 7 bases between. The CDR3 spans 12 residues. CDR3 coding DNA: TGTGCCAGCAGCAGAGGCGGAAACACCATATATTTT. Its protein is CASSRGGNTIYF.

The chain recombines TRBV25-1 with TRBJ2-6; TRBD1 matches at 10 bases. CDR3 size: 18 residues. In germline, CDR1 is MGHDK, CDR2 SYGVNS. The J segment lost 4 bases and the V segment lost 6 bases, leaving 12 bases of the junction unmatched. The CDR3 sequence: CASSNPGTGALGANVLTF. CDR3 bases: TGTGCCAGCAGCAACCCCGGGACAGGGGCTCTGGGGGCCAACGTCCTGACTTTC. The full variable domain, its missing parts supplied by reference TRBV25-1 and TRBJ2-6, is EADIYQTPRYLVIGTGKKITLECSQTMGHDKMYWYQQDPGMELHLIHYSYGVNSTEKGDLSSESTVSRIRTEHFPLTLESARPSHTSQYLCASSNPGTGALGANVLTFGAGSRLTVL.

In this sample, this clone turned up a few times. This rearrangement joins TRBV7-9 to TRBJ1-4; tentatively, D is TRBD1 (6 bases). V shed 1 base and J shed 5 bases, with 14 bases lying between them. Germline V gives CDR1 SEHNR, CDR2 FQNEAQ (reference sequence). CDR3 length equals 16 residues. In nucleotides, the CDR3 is TGTGCCAGCAGCTTAGAGTTGTCACAGGGAAATGAAAAACTGTTTTTT. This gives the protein CASSLELSQGNEKLFF.

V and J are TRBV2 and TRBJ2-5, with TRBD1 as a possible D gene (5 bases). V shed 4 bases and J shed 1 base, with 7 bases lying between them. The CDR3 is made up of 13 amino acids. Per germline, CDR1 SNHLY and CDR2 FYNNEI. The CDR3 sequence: CASSGQPQETQYF. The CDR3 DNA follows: TGTGCCAGCAGTGGACAGCCCCAAGAGACCCAGTACTTC.

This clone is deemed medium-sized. The CDR3 loop is CASSIERNTGELFF. Written as DNA, the CDR3 is TGTGCCAGTAGTATAGAACGGAACACCGGGGAGCTGTTTTTT. V gene TRBV19 combines with J gene TRBJ2-2; D remains ambiguous. Trimming took 0 bases from V and 1 from J, leaving 3 bases between them. The CDR3 length is 14 residues. Germline CDR1 and CDR2: LNHDA and SQIVND (reference sequence).

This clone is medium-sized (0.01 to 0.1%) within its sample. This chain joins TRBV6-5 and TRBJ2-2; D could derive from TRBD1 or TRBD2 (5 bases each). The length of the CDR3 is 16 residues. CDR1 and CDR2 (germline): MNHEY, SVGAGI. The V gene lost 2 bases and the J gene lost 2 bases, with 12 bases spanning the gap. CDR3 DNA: TGTGCCAGCAGTTACAAGGGACGCCCTAACACCGGGGAGCTGTTTTTT. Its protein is CASSYKGRPNTGELFF.

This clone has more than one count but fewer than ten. The CDR3 nucleotides are TGTGCCAGCAGTTTATTGCAGAACTATGGCTACACCTTC. It is translated as CASSLLQNYGYTF. The chain has TRBV28 and TRBJ1-2; D ambiguous. CDR3 size: 13 residues. V lost 1 base and J lost 2, with 5 bases in between. Germline V gene lookup returns CDR1 MDHEN and CDR2 SYDVKM.

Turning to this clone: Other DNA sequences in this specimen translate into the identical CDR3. DNA for the CDR3: TGTGCCAGCAGTGAATTAACGGGGTATAGCAATCAGCCCCAGCATTTT. It encodes CASSELTGYSNQPQHF. V is TRBV6-1 and J is TRBJ1-5; unclear D gene. V lost 2 bases to trimming and J lost 0 bases, with 11 bases between them. The CDR3 runs to 16 residues. The germline V gene encodes CDR1 MNHNS and CDR2 SASEGT.